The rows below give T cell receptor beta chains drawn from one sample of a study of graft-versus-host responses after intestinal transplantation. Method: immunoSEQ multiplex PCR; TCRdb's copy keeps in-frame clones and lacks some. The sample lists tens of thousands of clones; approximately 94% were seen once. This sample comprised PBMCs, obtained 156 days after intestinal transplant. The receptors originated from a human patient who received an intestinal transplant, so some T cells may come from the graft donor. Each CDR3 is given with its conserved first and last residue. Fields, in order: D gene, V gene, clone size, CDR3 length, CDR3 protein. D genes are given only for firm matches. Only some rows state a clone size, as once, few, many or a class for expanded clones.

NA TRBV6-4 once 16 CASSVFGAPYNSPLHF
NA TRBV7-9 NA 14 CASSLVFVNTEAFF
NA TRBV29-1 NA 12 CSVRATNEKLFF
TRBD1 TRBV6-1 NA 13 CASWTGSSYEQYF
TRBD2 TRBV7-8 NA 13 CASNRYGGNEQFF
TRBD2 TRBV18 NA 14 CASSPGTTAYEQYF
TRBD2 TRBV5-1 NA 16 CASSLDGGLAYNEQFF
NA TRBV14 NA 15 CASSQAGTHLETQYF
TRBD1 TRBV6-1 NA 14 CASSGLGGATEAFF
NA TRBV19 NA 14 CASSPGARNTEAFF
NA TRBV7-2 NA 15 CASSLPWSNYNEQFF
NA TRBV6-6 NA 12 CASSQGSGHQYF
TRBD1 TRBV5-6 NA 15 CASSPWTGVNTEAFF
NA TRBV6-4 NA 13 CASSDSHQETQYF
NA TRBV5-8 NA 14 CASSPGMGPTEAFF
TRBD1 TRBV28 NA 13 CAGRQGTGSPLHF
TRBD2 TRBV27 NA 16 CASPTRGGLGANVLTF
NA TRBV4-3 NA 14 CASSQVQSSYEQYF
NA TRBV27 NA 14 CASSFLDSNYGYTF
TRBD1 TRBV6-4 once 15 CPAGTGGASNQPQHF
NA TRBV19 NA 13 CATGSGANQPQHF
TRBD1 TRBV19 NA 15 CASSIGQGAINEQFF
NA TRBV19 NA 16 CASSLGELIFYNEQLF